This T cell receptor beta chain was sequenced in a study of T cell repertoires in breast cancer (dated by TCRdb to the mid-2010s). At the level of the whole study: The study profiled tumors, lymph nodes and peripheral blood lymphocytes from breast cancer patients, plus peripheral blood from healthy control donors. Because breast cancer has a low mutational burden and rarely has common mutations, the study reasoned that TCRs shared between breast cancer patients would target shared antigens. ER+/PR+ status was present in the majority of the approximately 23 patient tumors that were analyzed for shared TCRs. After being minced and digested with Liberase and DNase, tumors and tumor-involved lymph nodes were passed through 70-um and 40-um filters. Tumor-free lymph nodes were processed without enzymatic digestion, and Ficoll was used to separate blood samples. Nine healthy donors, of an age range similar to that of the patients, were included as controls. Sequencing yielded on average approximately 500,000 sequences per sample and roughly 10 reads per input cell. What the study reported, not specific to this receptor: About fourfold more TCRs were shared with matched tumor repertoires by tumor-involved sentinel lymph nodes than by tumor-free nodes (roughly 7.3% versus 1.9%). Genuine antitumor clones may have been missed because singleton TCRs were discarded and only part of each tumor was sampled. TRBV7 predominated among the shared TCRs, which could possibly reflect tumor recognition or a mispriming bias from eight TRBV7 primers. Shared TCRs were encoded by various nucleotide sequences, which suggests selection and expansion based on antigen. Emulsion RT-PCR was considered qualitative rather than quantitative, since transcript abundance and primer differences skewed clone recovery. More than 15 TCR pairs were shared across seven or more patient tumors and were rarely found in control blood, which suggested possible tumor specificity.

The study used an expanded emulsion RT-PCR method with primers for all TCR V genes to analyze paired alpha-beta TCRs of CD8+ T cells. Before emulsion RT-PCR, CD8+ T cells were isolated with a CD8 positive selection kit and incubated overnight in around 9.2 IU/mL IL-2. Concerning this clonotype itself: The specificity of this receptor is unknown. The record has no base qualities; no much larger clone is one base away.

The library came from emulsion pairing. A second nested PCR with blocking oligos suppressed unpaired genes, then a third nested PCR added Illumina adaptors and barcodes. Between roughly 4,500 and 280,000 T cells, along with C-region, Stepout and V-region primers, were included in each emulsion RT-PCR master mix. The emulsions were generated using the Micellula Emulsion and Purification Kit, and the RT-PCR was run with Qiagen OneStep RT-PCR reagents. The pooled libraries were sequenced on an Illumina MiSeq using paired-end 2 x 250 reads. For the original study's pipeline: Read pairs were joined in Galaxy and clipped at the engineered overlap into separate alpha and beta files; unclipped reads were discarded. Alpha-beta pairs were assigned with CompleteTCR, a MiTCR-based pipeline that links chains sharing read cluster identifiers using an R script. TCR sequences observed only once, about 1-3.4%, were removed as potential sequencing errors. In-frame beta chains were kept once TCRdb had trimmed the public reads at Q25 with fastp and called clones with MiXCR. Each entry is one CDR3 protein sequence, shown with its most common DNA and genes. TCRdb assigned the V and J calls; the authors' analysis was not used. Here the sample has roughly 38,000 distinct CDR3 sequences; around 45% occur a single time. Less than 80% of the sample is taken by the ten largest.

CDR1 is given as LGHDT and CDR2 as YNNKEL, both from the germline V gene (reference sequence). From its cysteine to its phenylalanine, the CDR3 spans 18 amino acids. Just CDR3 DNA is preserved here, 54 bases in frame from base 1. Here V drops 3 bases and J drops 2 bases, and the junction holds 9 bases not matched to any gene. The sequence was obtained from a pool of human donors with breast cancer or a healthy control (not recorded which). Sequencing input: CD8+ T cells. In this chain, TRBV3-1 is recombined with TRBJ2-3, with 12 bases matching TRBD2. The sequenced DNA is TGTGCCAGCAGCCAGGCACTTCGGACTAGCGGGGACACAGATACGCAGTATTTT. It specifies CASSQALRTSGDTDTQYF.